A selection of T cell receptor beta chains follows, all from one sample in a study of tumor-infiltrating lymphocytes in primary liver carcinoma. MiXCR, run by TCRdb on the multiplex PCR reads, gives a single entry per CDR3 protein. The sample lists 320,000 or so distinct CDR3 sequences; over 55% were seen once. Sequenced material: peripheral blood. The receptors originated from a man aged 40-50 years with primary liver carcinoma and hepatitis B virus infection. Both conserved end residues are part of each CDR3. The order of the fields is clone size, J gene, CDR3 length, V gene, D gene, CDR3 protein, CDR3 DNA. The D gene is left open where the match is weak. Expanded clones get a size class; other rows say once, few or many, or leave the size out.

size: many
J: TRBJ1-5
length: 13
V: TRBV10-3
D: TRBD1
CDR3: CAIRGQGDQPQHF
DNA: TGTGCCATCAGGGGACAGGGGGATCAGCCCCAGCATTTT

size: many
J: TRBJ2-1
length: 16
V: TRBV5-5
D: TRBD2
CDR3: CASSLDGTSGYNEQFF
DNA: TGTGCCAGCAGCTTGGATGGGACTAGCGGTTACAATGAGCAGTTCTTC

size: NA
J: TRBJ2-1
length: 14
V: TRBV5-1
D: NA
CDR3: CASRLATVYNEQFF
DNA: TGCGCCAGCAGATTGGCCACGGTCTACAATGAGCAGTTCTTC

size: few
J: TRBJ2-7
length: 15
V: TRBV18
D: TRBD2
CDR3: CASSPGRSGSHEQYF
DNA: TGTGCCAGCTCACCAGGGAGGAGCGGGAGCCACGAGCAGTACTTC

size: once
J: TRBJ2-3
length: 14
V: TRBV4-3
D: NA
CDR3: CASCQDGSTGTQYF
DNA: TGCGCCAGCTGCCAAGATGGCAGCACAGGTACGCAGTATTTT

size: NA
J: TRBJ2-1
length: 20
V: TRBV7-9
D: TRBD2
CDR3: CAGSLAPGTSGASSYNEQFF
DNA: TGTGCCGGCAGCTTAGCGCCCGGGACTAGCGGGGCCAGCTCCTACAATGAGCAGTTCTTC

size: many
J: TRBJ2-3
length: 13
V: TRBV29-1
D: TRBD1
CDR3: CSVQTTGADTQYF
DNA: TGCAGCGTTCAAACAACAGGGGCAGATACGCAGTATTTT

size: NA
J: TRBJ2-5
length: 15
V: TRBV5-1
D: TRBD1
CDR3: CASRNRDRGDETQYF
DNA: TGCGCCAGCAGAAACCGGGACAGGGGAGACGAGACCCAGTACTTC

size: few
J: TRBJ2-4
length: 14
V: TRBV5-6
D: TRBD2
CDR3: CASSSRRGGNIQYF
DNA: TGTGCCAGCAGCTCAAGGCGGGGGGGGAACATTCAGTACTTC

size: once
J: TRBJ2-3
length: 15
V: TRBV4-2
D: TRBD2
CDR3: CASSPTAGATDTQYF
DNA: TGTGCCAGCAGCCCGACAGCGGGAGCAACAGATACGCAGTATTTT

size: NA
J: TRBJ2-3
length: 15
V: TRBV11-1
D: TRBD2
CDR3: CASSPGRAIGVTQYF
DNA: TGTGCCAGCAGCCCGGGGAGGGCTATAGGAGTTACGCAGTATTTT

size: many
J: TRBJ2-3
length: 15
V: TRBV29-1
D: TRBD2
CDR3: CSVAGGSASTDTQYF
DNA: TGCAGCGTAGCGGGAGGGAGTGCTAGCACAGATACGCAGTATTTT

size: NA
J: TRBJ2-3
length: 16
V: TRBV11-2
D: TRBD2
CDR3: CVSRELAGGCSDTQYF
DNA: TGTGTCAGCAGGGAACTAGCGGGAGGGTGTTCAGATACGCAGTATTTT

size: many
J: TRBJ2-1
length: 17
V: TRBV4-1
D: TRBD2
CDR3: CASSQDASGIFSDEQFF
DNA: TGCGCCAGCAGCCAAGATGCTAGCGGGATATTTTCGGATGAGCAGTTCTTC

size: NA
J: TRBJ2-3
length: 15
V: TRBV5-1
D: NA
CDR3: CASSLEGRNTDTQYF
DNA: TGCGCCAGCAGCTTGGAGGGGCGCAACACAGATACGCAGTATTTT

size: NA
J: TRBJ1-5
length: 14
V: TRBV7-8
D: NA
CDR3: CASSLLGRGQPQHF
DNA: TGTGCCAGCAGCTTACTTGGCCGAGGTCAGCCCCAGCATTTT

size: many
J: TRBJ1-1
length: 16
V: TRBV6-1
D: NA
CDR3: CASSGSTGRARTEAFF
DNA: TGTGCCAGCAGTGGTTCAACGGGGCGGGCGAGGACTGAAGCTTTCTTT

size: NA
J: TRBJ2-7
length: 14
V: TRBV5-1
D: NA
CDR3: CAGSFDGSSYEQYF
DNA: TGCGCCGGCAGCTTCGACGGTAGCTCCTACGAGCAGTACTTC

size: NA
J: TRBJ2-7
length: 15
V: TRBV11-1
D: NA
CDR3: CTSSLDTTTAYEQCF
DNA: TGTACCAGCAGCTTGGACACCACAACCGCATACGAGCAGTGCTTC

size: NA
J: TRBJ2-7
length: 15
V: TRBV12-3/TRBV12-4
D: TRBD2
CDR3: CASSPSGYTTGEQYF
DNA: TGTGCCAGCAGTCCTAGCGGATACACCACGGGGGAGCAGTACTTC

size: NA
J: TRBJ2-7
length: 15
V: TRBV6-1
D: NA
CDR3: CASSEGETYFYERYF
DNA: TGTGCCAGCAGTGAAGGAGAGACATACTTCTACGAGCGGTACTTC

size: few
J: TRBJ2-7
length: 13
V: TRBV30
D: NA
CDR3: CAWSAGALGEQYF
DNA: TGTGCCTGGAGTGCAGGGGCCCTGGGGGAGCAGTACTTC

size: NA
J: TRBJ2-7
length: 17
V: TRBV6-1
D: TRBD2
CDR3: CVSSEGTGGGNVYEQYF
DNA: TGTGTCAGCAGTGAAGGGACCGGCGGGGGTAACGTGTACGAGCAGTACTTC

size: NA
J: TRBJ2-1
length: 17
V: TRBV5-1
D: TRBD2
CDR3: CASSLVWEREPSGEQFF
DNA: TGCGCCAGCAGCTTGGTCTGGGAGCGGGAACCCTCGGGTGAGCAGTTCTTC

size: NA
J: TRBJ2-1
length: 16
V: TRBV5-6
D: TRBD2
CDR3: CASSGRDDSGLNEQFF
DNA: TGTGCCAGCAGCGGGAGGGACGACTCGGGTCTCAATGAGCAGTTCTTC

size: once
J: TRBJ2-4
length: 14
V: TRBV12-3/TRBV12-4
D: NA
CDR3: CASSPIGEGNIRNF
DNA: TGTGCCAGCAGTCCCATAGGGGAAGGAAACATTCGGAACTTC

size: few
J: TRBJ2-7
length: 14
V: TRBV28
D: TRBD1
CDR3: CATIPPTGWSAMYF
DNA: TGTGCCACCATCCCCCCGACAGGGTGGTCGGCAATGTACTTC

size: NA
J: TRBJ2-1
length: 16
V: TRBV4-1
D: NA
CDR3: CASSQSQWLEYNEQFF
DNA: TGCGCCAGCAGCCAATCTCAGTGGTTGGAGTACAATGAGCAGTTCTTC

size: NA
J: TRBJ1-2
length: 14
V: TRBV12-3/TRBV12-4
D: NA
CDR3: CTSSLSQGAYGYTF
DNA: TGTACCAGCAGTTTATCGCAGGGCGCCTATGGCTACACCTTC

size: NA
J: TRBJ2-5
length: 16
V: TRBV6-5
D: TRBD1
CDR3: CASSYTGTGGTKTQYF
DNA: TGTGCCAGCAGCTATACTGGGACAGGGGGAACCAAGACCCAGTACTTC

size: many
J: TRBJ1-6
length: 15
V: TRBV4-2
D: NA
CDR3: CASSQEGGLGSPLHF
DNA: TGTGCCAGCAGCCAAGAGGGAGGATTAGGTTCACCCCTCCACTTT

size: NA
J: TRBJ2-5
length: 14
V: TRBV28
D: NA
CDR3: CASSIRTHQETQYF
DNA: TGTGCCAGCAGCATACGGACGCACCAGGAGACCCAGTACTTC

size: NA
J: TRBJ2-1
length: 17
V: TRBV14
D: TRBD2
CDR3: CASSQALQREGDGKQFF
DNA: TGTGCCAGCAGCCAAGCCCTGCAGCGGGAGGGCGACGGTAAGCAGTTCTTC

size: NA
J: TRBJ2-1
length: 15
V: TRBV6-1
D: TRBD2
CDR3: CASRTSGDSYNEQFF
DNA: TGTGCCAGCAGGACTAGCGGGGACTCCTACAATGAGCAGTTCTTC

size: few
J: TRBJ1-5
length: 12
V: TRBV7-9
D: NA
CDR3: CASSLEGQPQHF
DNA: TGTGCCAGCAGCTTAGAAGGGCAGCCCCAGCATTTT

size: many
J: TRBJ1-5
length: 17
V: TRBV10-2
D: NA
CDR3: CASSESIGTGVNQPQHF
DNA: TGCGCCAGCAGTGAGTCGATAGGGACCGGAGTCAATCAGCCCCAGCATTTT

size: NA
J: TRBJ1-2
length: 14
V: TRBV28
D: NA
CDR3: CASKPTLDSYGYTF
DNA: TGTGCCAGCAAGCCTACCTTAGACAGCTATGGCTACACCTTC

size: many
J: TRBJ2-7
length: 11
V: TRBV6-2/TRBV6-3
D: NA
CDR3: CASGTMGEQYF
DNA: TGTGCCAGCGGGACGATGGGGGAGCAGTACTTC

size: NA
J: TRBJ1-6
length: 19
V: TRBV6-6
D: NA
CDR3: CASSHRLDQVSSYNSPLHF
DNA: TGTGCCAGCAGTCATCGCCTTGATCAGGTGAGCTCCTATAATTCACCCCTCCACTTT

size: many
J: TRBJ2-5
length: 16
V: TRBV29-1
D: TRBD1
CDR3: CSVELSGGFGSETQYF
DNA: TGCAGCGTTGAATTGTCAGGGGGCTTTGGGTCAGAGACCCAGTACTTC

size: NA
J: TRBJ1-2
length: 12
V: TRBV30
D: NA
CDR3: CAWNRQADGYTF
DNA: TGTGCCTGGAATCGACAGGCCGATGGCTACACCTTC

size: NA
J: TRBJ2-7
length: 16
V: TRBV28
D: NA
CDR3: CASSPRLWVRTYEQYF
DNA: TGTGCCAGCAGTCCAAGACTATGGGTCCGAACCTACGAGCAGTACTTC

size: NA
J: TRBJ1-1
length: 14
V: TRBV12-3/TRBV12-4
D: NA
CDR3: CASSLAAGGTEAFF
DNA: TGTGCCAGCAGTTTAGCAGCCGGGGGCACTGAAGCTTTCTTT

size: NA
J: TRBJ2-2
length: 13
V: TRBV12-3/TRBV12-4
D: NA
CDR3: CTRWGSNTGELFF
DNA: TGTACCAGGTGGGGCAGCAACACCGGGGAGCTGTTTTTT

size: NA
J: TRBJ2-5
length: 13
V: TRBV6-6
D: NA
CDR3: CASSSSGWVTQYF
DNA: TGTGCCAGCAGTTCCTCTGGGTGGGTGACCCAATACTTC

size: many
J: TRBJ1-1
length: 11
V: TRBV10-2
D: NA
CDR3: CASKGNTEAFF
DNA: TGTGCTAGTAAGGGGAACACTGAAGCTTTCTTT

size: once
J: TRBJ2-1
length: 22
V: TRBV6-2/TRBV6-3
D: TRBD2
CDR3: CASSFLVEAWVLAGGRVNEQFF
DNA: TGTGCCAGCAGTTTCCTGGTTGAGGCGTGGGTTCTAGCGGGAGGAAGGGTCAATGAGCAGTTCTTC

size: NA
J: TRBJ2-3
length: 12
V: TRBV29-1
D: NA
CDR3: CCVESGIDTRYF
DNA: TGCTGCGTTGAATCCGGGATAGATACGCGGTATTTT

size: NA
J: TRBJ1-5
length: 16
V: TRBV6-2/TRBV6-3
D: TRBD1
CDR3: CASSEAGQVQGQPQHF
DNA: TGTGCCAGCAGTGAGGCAGGACAGGTCCAGGGGCAGCCCCAGCATTTT

size: NA
J: TRBJ2-1
length: 13
V: TRBV10-2
D: TRBD1
CDR3: CACSQTGGNEQFF
DNA: TGCGCCTGCAGTCAGACAGGGGGGAATGAGCAGTTCTTC

size: few
J: TRBJ2-1
length: 15
V: TRBV5-1
D: TRBD2
CDR3: CASSLGPSGNNEQFF
DNA: TGCGCCAGCAGCTTGGGTCCTAGCGGGAACAATGAGCAGTTCTTC

size: many
J: TRBJ2-3
length: 16
V: TRBV4-2
D: NA
CDR3: CASSQESAASTDTQYF
DNA: TGTGCCAGCAGCCAAGAGTCAGCGGCTAGCACAGATACGCAGTATTTT

size: NA
J: TRBJ2-2
length: 14
V: TRBV10-3
D: TRBD2
CDR3: CAIRPGTRTGELSF
DNA: TGTGCCATCAGACCCGGGACTAGAACCGGGGAGCTGTCTTTT

size: many
J: TRBJ2-3
length: 13
V: TRBV29-1
D: NA
CDR3: CSVGRLGTDTQYF
DNA: TGCAGCGTTGGGAGGTTGGGCACAGATACGCAGTATTTT

size: NA
J: TRBJ1-1
length: 15
V: TRBV5-1
D: NA
CDR3: CVSSLAGGARTEAFF
DNA: TGCGTCAGCAGCTTGGCCGGAGGGGCAAGGACTGAAGCTTTCTTT

size: few
J: TRBJ1-6
length: 15
V: TRBV7-9
D: NA
CDR3: CASCVRDGVDSPLHF
DNA: TGTGCCAGTTGCGTAAGAGACGGAGTGGATTCACCCCTCCACTTT

size: NA
J: TRBJ2-1
length: 11
V: TRBV12-3/TRBV12-4
D: NA
CDR3: CTSSVVIGQFF
DNA: TGTACCAGCAGTGTAGTGATAGGGCAGTTCTTC